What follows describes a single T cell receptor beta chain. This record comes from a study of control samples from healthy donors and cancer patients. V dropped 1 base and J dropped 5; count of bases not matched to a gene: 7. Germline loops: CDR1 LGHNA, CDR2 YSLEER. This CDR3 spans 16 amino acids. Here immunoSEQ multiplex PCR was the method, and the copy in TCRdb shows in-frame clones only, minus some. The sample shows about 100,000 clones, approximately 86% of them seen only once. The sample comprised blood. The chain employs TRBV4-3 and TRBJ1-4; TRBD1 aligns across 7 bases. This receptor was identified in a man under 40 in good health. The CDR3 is CASSQGPQGVNEKLFF. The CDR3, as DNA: TGCGCCAGCAGCCAAGGACCCCAGGGGGTAAATGAAAAACTGTTTTTT.